These 5 T cell receptor beta chains were all obtained from the same sample, sequenced in a study of T-cell memory formation after mild COVID-19. TCRdb reprocessed the 5' RACE reads with MiXCR, giving one entry per CDR3 protein. The top ten hold about an eighth of the sample, which has about 470,000 distinct CDR3 sequences, approximately 23% seen once. Sequencing was done on a sample of PBMCs or a T cell subset sorted from them (not recorded which). Every receptor here comes from an adult woman who had mild COVID-19 (a few samples of this study predate the infection). Cell type and time point are not known.

The genes are TRBV7-2 and TRBJ1-2; D remains unclear. Trimming took 1 base from V and 3 from J, leaving 15 bases between them. This CDR3 comprises 16 residues. CDR1 SGHTA and CDR2 FQGNSA come from the germline V gene. CDR3 sequence reads: CASSLDSGRQYYGYTF. The CDR3, as DNA: TGTGCCAGCAGCTTAGATAGTGGCAGGCAATACTATGGCTACACCTTC.

The V call is TRBV5-5, the J call TRBJ1-2; D might be TRBD1 (5 bases). Germline V gene data show CDR1 as SGHKS and CDR2 as YYEKEE (reference sequence). The CDR3 length is 12 residues. Trimming stripped 3 bases from V and 11 bases from J, with 14 bases between. CDR3 sequence (DNA): TGTGCCAGCAGCTCTACCCGGCAGGGTTACACCTTC. Amino acid sequence: CASSSTRQGYTF.

The chain employs TRBV30 and TRBJ1-2; no clear D. The CDR3 runs to 11 residues. Germline V gene data show CDR1 as GTSNPN and CDR2 as SVGIG (reference sequence). With 0 bases removed from V and 10 bases from J, the gap between germline ends came to 9 bases. DNA of the CDR3: TGTGCCTGGAGTGTGCTTAGGTCCTACACCTTC. Amino acids: CAWSVLRSYTF.

The chain's CDR3 is CASSHNQGAEAFF. The CDR3 nucleotides read TGTGCCAGCAGCCACAATCAGGGTGCTGAAGCTTTCTTT. The rearrangement uses TRBV3-1 and TRBJ1-1; D is perhaps TRBD1 (5 bases). The V and J ends lost 3 bases and 6 bases respectively, with 11 bases between them. This CDR3 spans 13 amino acids. Per germline, CDR1 LGHDT and CDR2 YNNKEL (reference sequence).

This clonotype was recorded at least ten times. The chain has TRBV12-3 or TRBV12-4 and TRBJ2-7; TRBD1 agrees at 10 bases. There are 16 residues in the CDR3. V lost 2 bases, J lost 3 bases, and 7 bases stayed unmatched. This CDR3 reads CASSLSWGQGRYEQYF. The CDR3 DNA follows: TGTGCCAGCAGTTTAAGTTGGGGACAGGGGCGCTACGAGCAGTACTTC.